The entry below describes one TCR beta chain. This sample is part of a study of blood T cell repertoires in COVID-19. About the study: Some COVID-19 samples were acute and others convalescent; all came from the United States, Italy and Spain.

Original data processing: Amplification from reference gene primers served as the basis for estimated nucleated cell counts. TCRdb's table, derived via immunoSEQ multiplex PCR, lists solely in-frame clones and lacks some. V and J calls and clone size are given by that table; D and trimming were obtained from the DNA. Seen here are approximately 240,000 clones, 65% to 85% observed once, and the top ten hold about 4%. Germline CDR1 LNHDA, CDR2 SQIVND (reference sequence). This CDR3 spans 13 amino acids. Trimming removed 3 bases from V and 3 bases from J, with 8 bases in between. The receptor comes from a woman between 35 and 50 years old with active or convalescent COVID-19. The rearrangement links TRBV19 to TRBJ1-2; D unclear. The sequencing input was peripheral blood. CDR3 amino acids: CASSIGLDYGYTF. CDR3 sequence (DNA): TGTGCCAGTAGTATTGGACTGGACTATGGCTACACCTTC.